This T cell receptor (beta chain) was identified in a study of blood T cell repertoires in COVID-19. Overall study: Donors in the United States, Italy and Spain gave samples during acute or convalescent COVID-19.

Source study methods: Amplifying reference gene primers gave estimates of nucleated cell counts. Method: immunoSEQ multiplex PCR; TCRdb's copy keeps in-frame clones and lacks some. The V and J calls and clone size are taken from that table; D and trimming were inferred from the DNA. The table shows hundreds of thousands of clones, with approximately 82% occurring only once. CDR1 is MNHEY and CDR2 is SVGAGI in the germline V gene. The CDR3 is made up of 11 amino acids. The V gene lost 4 bases and the J gene lost 13 bases, with 12 bases spanning the gap. V and J are TRBV6-5 and TRBJ2-3; D is perhaps TRBD1 (5 bases). The receptor's source is a woman in her forties or fifties with acute or convalescent COVID-19. The sequenced sample was peripheral blood. CDR3 bases: TGTGCCAGCAGTTCTCACTTAGGGGAGTATTTT. Translated: CASSSHLGEYF.